One and the same sample provided the 32 T cell receptor beta chains below, sequenced in a study of blood T cell repertoires in COVID-19. Profiled with immunoSEQ multiplex PCR; TCRdb holds only in-frame clones, not every one. Among about 410,000 clones, less than 95% were seen once, and the ten largest hold approximately 0.65%. Sequencing input: PBMCs or T cells enriched from blood (not recorded which). Receptors originate from a man between 18 and 35 years old who had recovered from COVID-19.

The chain employs TRBV30 and TRBJ1-1, with D maybe TRBD1 (6 bases). The length of the CDR3 is 11 residues. The V gene lost 6 bases and the J gene lost 5 bases, with 10 bases spanning the gap. In germline, CDR1 is GTSNPN, CDR2 SVGIG (reference sequence). This CDR3 is CACNRVTEAFF. As DNA, the CDR3 is TGTGCCTGCAACAGGGTGACTGAAGCTTTCTTT.

V and J are TRBV7-9 and TRBJ2-3, with 11 bases that match TRBD2. J gave up 6 bases and V 4 bases, and 6 bases lay outside the gene matches. Germline-derived CDR1 and CDR2 are SEHNR and FQNEAQ (reference sequence). The CDR3 loop spans 15 amino acids. Here the CDR3 reads CASSSGLAGTDTQYF. The CDR3 DNA reads TGTGCCAGCAGCTCCGGACTAGCGGGTACGGATACGCAGTATTTT.

The chain combines TRBV18 with TRBJ1-2; TRBD1 aligns across 8 bases. Looked up from germline, CDR1 is KGHSH and CDR2 is LQKENI. V was clipped by 0 bases and J by 8 bases; unmatched bases: 5. The CDR3 spans 14 residues. CDR3 region: CASSPPNRDRGYTF. The CDR3 nucleotides are TGTGCCAGCTCACCACCAAACCGGGACAGGGGCTACACCTTC.

J is TRBJ2-1 and V is TRBV4-1, with TRBD2 identical over 10 bases. The J segment lost 10 bases and the V segment lost 1 base, leaving 4 bases of the junction unmatched. The V gene's germline CDR1 is MGHRA and CDR2 YSYEKL. There are 14 residues in the CDR3. The CDR3 nucleotides are TGCGCCAGCAGCCAAGCTGCGGGACTAGCGGAGCAGTTCTTC. Amino acid sequence: CASSQAAGLAEQFF.

The V call is TRBV5-1, the J call TRBJ2-1, with TRBD2 identical over 11 bases. CDR1 SGHRS and CDR2 YFSETQ come from the germline V gene. The CDR3 sequence is 17 residues long. The junction had 7 bases not matched to a gene; V was cut back by 4 bases and J by 1 base. CDR3 in DNA: TGCGCCAGCAGCAACACTAGCGGGGGCCCGTCCTACAATGAGCAGTTCTTC. This codes for CASSNTSGGPSYNEQFF.

V and J are TRBV19 and TRBJ2-7; 8 bases line up with TRBD1. This CDR3 comprises 13 residues. The germline gives CDR1 LNHDA, CDR2 SQIVND (reference sequence). The V gene end was trimmed by 3 bases and the J gene end by 4 bases; junction bases not matched to a gene: 2. The CDR3 here is CASSMQGAYEQYF. CDR3 in DNA: TGTGCCAGTAGTATGCAGGGGGCTTACGAGCAGTACTTC.

The rearrangement uses TRBV6-5 and TRBJ1-1; 7 bases align to TRBD1. V shed 6 bases, J shed 10 bases, and the junction held 8 bases outside the gene matches. CDR1 and CDR2 from the germline V gene are MNHEY and SVGAGI. This CDR3 region has 12 residues. The CDR3 here is CASSSRGKPAFF. CDR3 nucleotides: TGTGCCAGCAGCAGCAGGGGGAAGCCAGCTTTCTTT.

The chain links TRBV3-1 (or the pseudogene TRBV3-2) to TRBJ1-6; D unresolved. The V end was cut by 2 bases, the J end by 11 bases, with 10 bases between. Per the germline V gene, CDR1 is LGHDT and CDR2 is YNNKEL (reference sequence). There are 13 residues in the CDR3. This CDR3 is CASSQTTRTPLHF. The CDR3 coding sequence is TGTGCCAGCAGCCAAACCACCAGGACACCCCTCCACTTT.

This chain links TRBV5-1 with TRBJ1-2; TRBD1 aligns across 9 bases. V shed 4 bases and J 4 bases; nucleotides not matched to a gene: 11. This CDR3 has 16 residues. Germline V lookup: CDR1 SGHRS, CDR2 YFSETQ. The CDR3 DNA follows: TGCGCCAGCAGCCTGACAGGGGGGACTTCTGGCTATGGCTACACCTTC. Its translation is CASSLTGGTSGYGYTF.

This chain connects TRBV4-2 to TRBJ2-1; D is ambiguous. Germline V gene lookup returns CDR1 LGHNA and CDR2 YNFKEQ. With 2 bases removed from V and 7 bases from J, the gap between germline ends came to 12 bases. CDR3 length equals 14 residues. The CDR3 region is CASSQPILQNEQFF. Written as DNA, the CDR3 is TGTGCCAGCAGCCAACCGATTCTTCAGAATGAGCAGTTCTTC.

V gene TRBV21-1 combines with J gene TRBJ1-3; the D call of TRBD1 is as the table states it, not checked on the DNA. TRBV21-1 is listed as a pseudogene. The CDR3 totals 18 residues. The CDR3 nucleotides are TGTGCCAGCAGATCTAAAACCCGGGACAGGGCGTTTGGAAACACCATATATTTT. This codes for CASRSKTRDRAFGNTIYF.

The rearrangement links TRBV6-5 to TRBJ1-2; 7 bases map to TRBD1. Losses at the gene ends were 6 bases for V and 3 bases for J; bases not matched to a gene: 10. In germline, CDR1 is MNHEY, CDR2 SVGAGI. This CDR3 spans 15 amino acids. The CDR3 protein is CASRPRQGLYYGYTF. Written as DNA, the CDR3 is TGTGCCAGCAGACCCAGACAGGGCCTCTACTATGGCTACACCTTC.

V usage is TRBV5-4 and J usage is TRBJ1-1; no clear D. Deletions cut 1 base from V and 1 base from J, with 11 bases between. Germline V lookup: CDR1 SGHNT, CDR2 YYREEE (reference sequence). This CDR3 is 15 amino acids long. The CDR3 DNA follows: TGTGCCAGCAGCTTGCTAGGTGGGTGGAACACTGAAGCTTTCTTT. It yields the protein CASSLLGGWNTEAFF.

This chain connects TRBV28 to TRBJ1-5; D might be TRBD1 (6 bases). In germline, CDR1 is MDHEN, CDR2 SYDVKM. Trimming removed 3 bases from V and 6 bases from J, with 15 bases in between. The CDR3 is 15 residues long. The CDR3 DNA sequence: TGTGCCAGCAGTTTTTCGGCCAGGGGAAGTCAGCCCCAGCATTTT. As protein: CASSFSARGSQPQHF.

This clone was observed once. The J gene is TRBJ2-2, the V gene TRBV29-1; D not resolved. Trimming removed 4 bases from V and 0 bases from J, with 6 bases in between. The CDR3 sequence is 13 residues long. Looked up from germline, CDR1 is SQVTM and CDR2 is ANQGSEA. CDR3 DNA sequence: TGCAGCGTTGCCCAGACGAACACCGGGGAGCTGTTTTTT. Protein: CSVAQTNTGELFF.

The V call is TRBV9, the J call TRBJ1-1; no firm D call. The CDR3 consists of 13 residues. Deletions cut 5 bases from V and 5 bases from J, with 13 bases between. CDR1 is SGDLS and CDR2 is YYNGEE in the germline V gene. CDR3 in DNA: TGTGCCAGCAGTGGAGGAGTTAGTACTGAAGCTTTCTTT. Its protein product is CASSGGVSTEAFF.

V gene TRBV18 combines with J gene TRBJ2-1, with TRBD1 matching 7 bases. Germline assignment: CDR1 KGHSH and CDR2 LQKENI. There are 15 residues in the CDR3. V shed 1 base and J 8 bases; nucleotides not matched to a gene: 8. The CDR3 protein is CASSPRGQSADEQFF. The DNA for the CDR3 is TGTGCCAGCTCACCACGGGGACAGTCGGCCGATGAGCAGTTCTTC.

This chain links TRBV12-3 or TRBV12-4 with TRBJ2-1; possibly TRBD1 for D (5 bases). The CDR3 is 13 residues long. V lost 7 bases to trimming and J lost 2 bases, with 9 bases between them. CDR3 sequence reads: CASTKDTYNEQFF. In DNA, the CDR3 is TGTGCCAGCACCAAGGACACCTACAATGAGCAGTTCTTC.

The chain is built from TRBV7-2 and TRBJ1-4; D unresolved. Trimming pared 1 base from V and 7 bases from J, leaving 10 bases between. The CDR3 contains 14 residues. Germline CDR1 reads SGHTA; CDR2 reads FQGNSA. The CDR3 sequence is CASSLGGLGEKLFF. The CDR3, as DNA: TGTGCCAGCAGCTTAGGAGGGTTGGGTGAAAAACTGTTTTTT. The variable domain in full, with the rest retrieved from reference TRBV7-2 and TRBJ1-4, is GAGVSQSPSNKVTEKGKDVELRCDPISGHTALYWYRQSLGQGLEFLIYFQGNSAPDKSGLPSDRFSAERTGGSVSTLTIQRTQQEDSAVYLCASSLGGLGEKLFFGSGTQLSVL.

As DNA, the CDR3 is TGTGCCAGCAGCAAAAAGGGGGACAGCACCTACGAGCAGTACTTC. Translating it yields CASSKKGDSTYEQYF. This rearrangement joins TRBV21-1 to TRBJ2-7; TRBD1 reflects the table's D call only, with no check against the DNA. TRBV21-1 is a recognized pseudogene. This CDR3 spans 15 amino acids.

The chain is built from TRBV7-2 and TRBJ2-1; D is possibly TRBD2 (6 bases). The V end lost 1 base, the J end lost 9 bases, and 13 bases lay between the germline ends. Germline V gives CDR1 SGHTA, CDR2 FQGNSA. The CDR3 runs to 14 residues. DNA of the CDR3: TGTGCCAGCAGCTTAGTAGGCCCCGGGAGTGAGCAGTTCTTC. Amino acids: CASSLVGPGSEQFF.

V is TRBV19 and J is TRBJ1-1; D gene unclear. This CDR3 has 17 residues. Germline assignment: CDR1 LNHDA and CDR2 SQIVND (reference sequence). V was clipped by 2 bases and J by 1 base, with 17 bases between them. The CDR3 DNA follows: TGTGCCAGTAGTATATTTTACGTGGCGGGCCCGAACACTGAAGCTTTCTTT. This gives the protein CASSIFYVAGPNTEAFF. The full variable domain, rest sourced from reference TRBV19 and TRBJ1-1, is DGGITQSPKYLFRKEGQNVTLSCEQNLNHDAMYWYRQDPGQGLRLIYYSQIVNDFQKGDIAEGYSVSREKKESFPLTVTSAQKNPTAFYLCASSIFYVAGPNTEAFFGQGTRLTVV.

In its sample, this clone was seen once. The chain is built from TRBV2 and TRBJ1-1; D may be TRBD1 (6 bases). The germline CDR1 and CDR2 sequences are SNHLY and FYNNEI. V was trimmed by 6 bases and J by 1 base, leaving 15 bases between them. The CDR3 covers 15 residues. CDR3 nucleotides: TGTGCCAGCAGGGGACGATGGACAGAGAACACTGAAGCTTTCTTT. Translation: CASRGRWTENTEAFF.

This clone was found a few times. The chain links TRBV28 to TRBJ2-7; D is ambiguous. Germline V gives CDR1 MDHEN, CDR2 SYDVKM. V was pared by 3 bases and J by 0 bases, with 12 bases between. This CDR3 comprises 15 residues. CDR3 nucleotides: TGTGCCAGCAGTTTTAAGCGATTTATCTCCTACGAGCAGTACTTC. Amino acid sequence: CASSFKRFISYEQYF.

The rearrangement uses TRBV11-3 and TRBJ1-1; TRBD1 agrees at 7 bases. The CDR3 contains 13 residues. The trim removed 1 base at V and 7 bases at J, leaving 3 bases unmatched. The V gene's germline CDR1 is SGHNT and CDR2 YENEEA. The CDR3 sequence is CASSLVQGGEAFF. The CDR3 DNA sequence: TGTGCCAGCAGCTTAGTTCAGGGGGGTGAAGCTTTCTTT. Drawing the rest from reference TRBV11-3 and TRBJ1-1, the complete variable domain is EAGVVQSPRYKIIEKKQPVAFWCNPISGHNTLYWYLQNLGQGPELLIRYENEEAVDDSQLPKDRFSAERLKGVDSTLKIQPAELGDSAVYLCASSLVQGGEAFFGQGTRLTVV.

This rearrangement joins TRBV7-3 to TRBJ2-7; D unclear. Germline CDR1 is SGHTA and CDR2 is FQGTGA. The CDR3 covers 14 residues. V was cut by 0 bases and J by 12 bases, with 18 bases left in between. The CDR3 sequence is CASSLTSTAPTMYF. In DNA form, the CDR3 reads TGTGCCAGCAGCTTAACAAGCACGGCACCAACTATGTACTTC.

The chain has TRBV4-1 and TRBJ1-2, with TRBD1 matching over 10 bases. The J segment lost 8 bases and the V segment lost 1 base, leaving 10 bases of the junction unmatched. CDR1 is MGHRA, CDR2 YSYEKL, per germline. There are 16 residues in the CDR3. The CDR3 loop reads CASSQARRDRGWGYTF. In nucleotides, the CDR3 is TGCGCCAGCAGCCAAGCACGCCGGGACAGGGGTTGGGGCTACACCTTC.

CDR3: CASSDPVDSDREQFF. In DNA, the CDR3 is TGTGCCAGCAGTGATCCCGTGGACTCTGATCGTGAGCAGTTCTTC. The rearrangement joins TRBV6-1 to TRBJ2-1; D possibly corresponds to TRBD2 (5 bases). The ends were cut back, 3 bases at V and 9 bases at J, with 18 bases in the middle. The CDR3 extends over 15 amino acids. The germline V gene has CDR1 MNHNS and CDR2 SASEGT.

This rearrangement joins TRBV18 to TRBJ1-1; D remains ambiguous. CDR3 size: 12 residues. The V end was cut by 2 bases, the J end by 6 bases, with 7 bases between. Germline lookup yields CDR1 KGHSH and CDR2 LQKENI. CDR3 residues: CASSPRRSEAFF. CDR3 nucleotides: TGTGCCAGCTCACCAAGGAGATCTGAAGCTTTCTTT.

This CDR3 is CASSRGRGETQYF. As DNA, the CDR3 is TGTGCCAGCAGCAGGGGGCGAGGGGAGACCCAGTACTTC. The chain combines TRBV11-3 with TRBJ2-5, with 7 bases identical to TRBD1. The CDR3 length is 13 residues. Germline V gives CDR1 SGHNT, CDR2 YENEEA. J lost 5 bases, V lost 5 bases, and 5 bases had no gene match.

In this sample, this clone turned up a few times. The J gene is TRBJ1-2, the V gene TRBV19; no firm D call. Trimming removed 3 bases at V and 7 bases at J, with 12 bases between. The CDR3 length is 13 residues. Per the germline V gene, CDR1 is LNHDA and CDR2 is SQIVND (reference sequence). CDR3 loop: CASSIEGSGGYTF. The CDR3 coding sequence is TGTGCCAGTAGTATTGAGGGTAGTGGTGGCTACACCTTC.

This chain links TRBV9 with TRBJ2-7; possibly TRBD1 for D (6 bases). Germline V lookup: CDR1 SGDLS, CDR2 YYNGEE. V lost 0 bases and J lost 0, with 10 bases in between. This CDR3 is built from 15 residues. The CDR3 DNA sequence: TGTGCCAGCAGCGTAGGAGGGACACTCTCCTACGAGCAGTACTTC. Translation gives CASSVGGTLSYEQYF.